The clone carrying this T cell receptor (beta chain) was counted at least ten times. In TCRdb, the PCR reads were re-called with MiXCR into one record per CDR3 protein. The profile covers some 88,000 distinct CDR3 sequences, with 20% to 25% appearing a single time and about 1% taken by the ten largest. This sample was included in a study of molecular identifiers for immune sequencing clone quantification. The sequencing sample was made of naive CD8+ T cells from blood, with Jurkat cell RNA spiked in. The subset: FACS-sorted CD8+CD4-CCR7+CD45RA+ naive T cells. The clonotype originates from a human donor in good health. Some libraries in this study had Jurkat cell RNA spiked in.

CDR3 residues: CASSLALAGAYEQYF. The CDR3, as DNA: TGTGCCAGCAGTTTAGCTCTAGCGGGAGCCTACGAGCAGTACTTC. The chain carries TRBV12-3 or TRBV12-4 and TRBJ2-7; 10 nucleotides line up with TRBD2. The CDR3 totals 15 residues. Losses at the gene ends were 0 bases for V and 2 bases for J; bases not matched to a gene: 1.